The rows below give T cell receptor beta chains drawn from one sample of a study of PD-1 blockade in mismatch repair-deficient tumors. Here immunoSEQ multiplex PCR was the method, and the copy in TCRdb shows in-frame clones only, minus some. This table holds about 100,000 clones, roughly four fifths found once. This material consisted of peripheral blood, taken 35 to 37 weeks after starting pembrolizumab. The source is an adult with mismatch repair-deficient cancer. CDR3s include the opening cysteine and the closing phenylalanine or tryptophan. A D gene is named only where the DNA matches it firmly. Some rows mark clone size as missing; the rest say once, few, many or name a class of expanded clone.

CASSLWASSGNTIYF | TGTGCCAGCAGCTTATGGGCATCCTCGGGAAACACCATATATTTT | TRBJ1-3 | TRBV11-2 | NA | NA
CASRTTYGTEAFF | TGTGCCAGCAGGACGACATACGGCACTGAAGCTTTCTTT | TRBJ1-1 | TRBV2 | NA | NA
CASTEGLAVTDTQYF | TGTGCCAGCACGGAGGGACTAGCGGTCACAGATACGCAGTATTTT | TRBJ2-3 | TRBV10-3 | TRBD2 | NA
CASSLSTGPAQYF | TGTGCCAGCAGTTTATCGACAGGGCCGGCGCAGTATTTT | TRBJ2-3 | TRBV27 | TRBD1 | once
CASSRGQWETQYF | TGTGCCAGCAGCCGAGGGCAGTGGGAGACCCAGTACTTC | TRBJ2-5 | TRBV11-3 | NA | once
CASESRLNGWEVNSYNEQFF | TGTGCCAGCGAGAGCCGTCTCAACGGGTGGGAGGTAAACTCCTACAATGAGCAGTTCTTC | TRBJ2-1 | TRBV27 | NA | NA
CASSQEIGGGIYEQYF | TGTGCCAGCAGCCAAGAAATAGGGGGAGGTATCTACGAGCAGTACTTC | TRBJ2-7 | TRBV14 | NA | NA
CASRGSTDTQYF | TGTGCCAGCAGAGGAAGCACAGATACGCAGTATTTT | TRBJ2-3 | TRBV2 | NA | NA
CAWSRTGGYGYTF | TGTGCCTGGAGTCGGACAGGAGGTTATGGCTACACCTTC | TRBJ1-2 | TRBV30 | TRBD1 | NA
CASSPTDTQYF | TGTGCCAGCAGTCCAACAGATACGCAGTATTTT | TRBJ2-3 | TRBV6-6 | NA | NA
CASSNVYEQYF | TGTGCCAGCAGCAACGTCTACGAGCAGTACTTC | TRBJ2-7 | TRBV27 | NA | NA
CASSLDRLAVETQYF | TGTGCCAGCAGCTTAGATAGACTAGCTGTGGAGACCCAGTACTTC | TRBJ2-5 | TRBV11-2 | TRBD2 | NA
CASSPGGTSGYGYTF | TGTGCCAGCAGCCCCGGGGGGACATCCGGCTATGGCTACACCTTC | TRBJ1-2 | TRBV7-2 | NA | NA
CASSLSLDGTQYF | TGTGCCAGCAGTTTATCCCTCGACGGGACCCAGTACTTC | TRBJ2-5 | TRBV28 | NA | NA
CASSLLLGASDSEKLFF | TGTGCCAGCAGCTTGTTACTAGGGGCGAGTGATAGTGAAAAACTGTTTTTT | TRBJ1-4 | TRBV5-6 | NA | NA
CASSPGPQQNTEAFF | TGTGCCAGCTCACCAGGCCCCCAGCAGAACACTGAAGCTTTCTTT | TRBJ1-1 | TRBV18 | NA | NA
CASSTTGTLQPQHF | TGTGCCAGTAGTACGACAGGGACCCTTCAGCCCCAGCATTTT | TRBJ1-5 | TRBV19 | TRBD1 | NA
CASSQVGITDTQYF | TGTGCCAGCAGCCAAGTCGGCATTACAGATACGCAGTATTTT | TRBJ2-3 | TRBV14 | NA | NA
CASSYSTDSSYEQYF | TGTGCCAGCAGTTACTCCACTGACAGCTCCTACGAGCAGTACTTC | TRBJ2-7 | TRBV6-6 | NA | NA
CASSSAASSYNEQFF | TGTGCCAGCAGCTCGGCTGCAAGCTCCTACAATGAGCAGTTCTTC | TRBJ2-1 | TRBV5-8 | NA | NA
CASSIAGQTYNEQFF | TGTGCCAGCAGCATAGCGGGACAGACCTACAATGAGCAGTTCTTC | TRBJ2-1 | TRBV11-3 | NA | NA
CASSPGTSGQETQYF | TGTGCCAGCAGCCCGGGGACTAGCGGCCAAGAGACCCAGTACTTC | TRBJ2-5 | TRBV7-9 | TRBD2 | NA
CASSVGTGGRETQYF | TGTGCCAGCAGCGTAGGAACGGGAGGGCGTGAGACCCAGTACTTC | TRBJ2-5 | TRBV9 | TRBD2 | once
CASREREGRVNEQFF | TGTGCCAGCCGCGAGCGGGAGGGCCGTGTGAATGAGCAGTTCTTC | TRBJ2-1 | TRBV11-2 | TRBD2 | few
CASSQGQVTGELFF | TGCGCCAGCAGCCAAGGGCAGGTCACCGGGGAGCTGTTTTTT | TRBJ2-2 | TRBV4-1 | NA | NA
CASTGFYEQYF | TGTGCCAGCACGGGATTCTACGAGCAGTACTTC | TRBJ2-7 | TRBV6-6 | NA | NA
CASSPDSSSYNEQFF | TGTGCCAGCAGCCCGGACTCAAGCTCCTACAATGAGCAGTTCTTC | TRBJ2-1 | TRBV11-2 | NA | once
CASSYLQRGEQFF | TGTGCCAGCAGTTACCTCCAACGGGGCGAGCAGTTCTTC | TRBJ2-1 | TRBV6-5 | NA | once
CASRTAGSYNEQFF | TGTGCCAGCAGAACAGCGGGCTCCTACAATGAGCAGTTCTTC | TRBJ2-1 | TRBV6-5 | NA | once
CASSPRGEYTEAFF | TGTGCCAGCAGCCCCCGTGGTGAGTACACTGAAGCTTTCTTT | TRBJ1-1 | TRBV7-9 | NA | few
CASSFFGTGLTDTQYF | TGTGCCAGCAGTTTTTTCGGGACAGGCCTTACAGATACGCAGTATTTT | TRBJ2-3 | TRBV27 | TRBD1 | NA
CASSPSGDGTQYF | TGTGCCAGCTCACCATCGGGGGACGGGACCCAGTACTTC | TRBJ2-5 | TRBV18 | NA | NA
CASSTTGGQETQYF | TGTGCCAGCAGTACAACAGGGGGCCAAGAGACCCAGTACTTC | TRBJ2-5 | TRBV6-6 | TRBD1 | NA
CAISAGAYGYTF | TGTGCCATCAGTGCAGGGGCGTACGGCTACACCTTC | TRBJ1-2 | TRBV10-3 | NA | NA
CATSRDVETQYF | TGTGCCACCAGCAGAGATGTGGAGACCCAGTACTTC | TRBJ2-5 | TRBV15 | NA | NA
CASSETGVGEKLFF | TGTGCCAGTAGTGAAACAGGGGTGGGGGAAAAACTGTTTTTT | TRBJ1-4 | TRBV19 | TRBD1 | NA
CASSTPTGGLDTEAFF | TGTGCCAGCAGTACACCGACAGGGGGCTTGGACACTGAAGCTTTCTTT | TRBJ1-1 | TRBV5-4 | TRBD1 | NA
CASSGQGVNEKLFF | TGTGCCAGTAGTGGGCAGGGGGTAAATGAAAAACTGTTTTTT | TRBJ1-4 | TRBV19 | TRBD1 | few
CATSWREAPLEQYF | TGTGCCACGTCCTGGCGGGAGGCCCCCCTCGAGCAGTACTTC | TRBJ2-7 | TRBV27 | TRBD2 | NA
CASSPPKAGGPFGANVLTF | TGTGCCAGCAGTCCCCCAAAAGCGGGAGGGCCTTTTGGGGCCAACGTCCTGACTTTC | TRBJ2-6 | TRBV27 | TRBD2 | NA
CASSARDGLTMNTEAFF | TGTGCCAGCAGTGCCAGGGACGGCCTCACGATGAACACTGAAGCTTTCTTT | TRBJ1-1 | TRBV6-1 | NA | NA
CASSGASSYNEQFF | TGTGCCAGCAGCGGGGCCAGCTCCTACAATGAGCAGTTCTTC | TRBJ2-1 | TRBV9 | NA | NA
CAISESGQDGYTF | TGTGCCATCAGTGAGTCTGGGCAGGATGGCTACACCTTC | TRBJ1-2 | TRBV10-3 | NA | few
CASSVQGAGYTF | TGTGCCAGCAGTGTACAGGGAGCCGGCTACACCTTC | TRBJ1-2 | TRBV6-6 | NA | NA
CASSLQGGGYGYTF | TGTGCCAGCAGCTTACAGGGTGGCGGCTATGGCTACACCTTC | TRBJ1-2 | TRBV7-9 | NA | NA
CASSLVAVNTEAFF | TGTGCCAGCAGCTTAGTAGCGGTTAACACTGAAGCTTTCTTT | TRBJ1-1 | TRBV13 | NA | once
CASSEDGKRGSGYTF | TGTGCCAGCAGCGAGGACGGGAAGAGAGGGTCAGGCTACACCTTC | TRBJ1-2 | TRBV25-1 | NA | NA
CACSTGHSPASYGYTF | TGTGCCTGCTCTACGGGACACTCCCCGGCAAGCTATGGCTACACCTTC | TRBJ1-2 | TRBV30 | NA | NA